This T cell receptor (beta chain) comes out of a study of control samples from healthy donors and cancer patients. Assay used: immunoSEQ multiplex PCR; TCRdb lists only in-frame clones, some missing. The sample consists of about 100,000 clones, about 90% of them appearing once. CDR1 is SEHNR, CDR2 FQNEAQ, per germline (reference sequence). The CDR3 extends over 12 amino acids. V gave up 4 bases and J gave up 5 bases, with 8 bases separating them. The chain recombines TRBV7-9 with TRBJ2-5; D unclear. Material for sequencing was blood. This receptor was identified in a woman aged 45-59 years in good health. CDR3 in DNA: TGTGCCAGCAGCTCCGTTGGCGAGACCCAGTACTTC. Translation gives CASSSVGETQYF.